What follows are 31 T cell receptor beta chains derived from one specimen sequenced in a study of blood T cells in healthy people across ages. A second PCR, run for roughly 7 to 11 cycles, used a sample-barcoded 5' primer plus a J-beta primer mix. TCRdb reanalysed the 5' RACE reads using MiXCR and keeps one entry per CDR3 protein. The sample has some 860,000 distinct CDR3 sequences; roughly three fifths are singletons. Specimen: blood. The receptors shown here come from a middle-aged man in good health.

The chain has TRBV7-2 and TRBJ2-4; D possibly matches TRBD1 or TRBD2 (6 bases each). This CDR3 is 14 amino acids long. Trimming shortened V by 8 bases and J by 1 base, and 12 bases separated the two germline ends. CDR1 is SGHTA, CDR2 FQGNSA, per germline. The chain's CDR3 is CASGRGAAKNIQYF. Here the CDR3 DNA reads TGTGCCAGCGGTAGGGGGGCGGCCAAAAACATTCAGTACTTC.

This chain joins TRBV28 and TRBJ2-5; TRBD1 agrees at 7 bases. V was pared by 6 bases and J by 7 bases, with 8 bases of the junction left unmatched. The CDR3 totals 13 residues. Per germline, CDR1 MDHEN and CDR2 SYDVKM. The CDR3 is CASRKGGRGTQYF. The DNA of the CDR3 is TGTGCCAGCAGAAAAGGGGGCAGAGGGACCCAGTACTTC.

As to this clonotype: The junction and the germline gene differ at one end; a read error may be behind it. The chain couples TRBV10-3 to TRBJ2-1, with TRBD2 matching over 10 bases. The CDR3 extends over 15 amino acids. Per the germline V gene, CDR1 is ENHRY and CDR2 is SYGVKD. CDR3 in DNA: TGTGCCATCAACACCGGGACTAGCGATTACAGTGAGCAGTTCTTC. Protein product: CAINTGTSDYSEQFF.

In its sample, this clonotype was seen a few times. The gene calls are TRBV7-9 and TRBJ2-7, with D unclear. This CDR3 has 12 amino acids. Per the germline V gene, CDR1 is SEHNR and CDR2 is FQNEAQ (reference sequence). The CDR3 loop is CAGGSTQYEQYF. The CDR3 bases are TGTGCTGGCGGCTCAACCCAGTACGAGCAGTACTTC.

The chain links TRBV28 to TRBJ2-3; D assignment may be TRBD1 or TRBD2 (5 bases each). Germline loops: CDR1 MDHEN, CDR2 SYDVKM. With 7 bases removed from V and 1 base from J, the gap between germline ends came to 21 bases. This CDR3 spans 17 amino acids. CDR3 DNA sequence: TGTGCCAGCAAGAATGGGGCCCGGAGAGGGGGCACAGATACGCAGTATTTT. This codes for CASKNGARRGGTDTQYF.

J is TRBJ2-3 and V is TRBV7-2, with 8 bases matching TRBD2. The V and J ends lost 7 bases and 6 bases, in that order; junction bases with no gene match: 6. Germline-derived CDR1 and CDR2 are SGHTA and FQGNSA. The CDR3 contains 13 residues. The CDR3 loop reads CASTISGEDTQYF. CDR3 coding DNA: TGTGCCAGCACCATTAGCGGGGAGGATACGCAGTATTTT.

The DNA for the CDR3 is TGTGCCAGCAGTTTACCGCGGAGGCTAGCGGGGAGGAACAATGAGCAGTTCTTC. It specifies CASSLPRRLAGRNNEQFF. J is TRBJ2-1 and V is TRBV12-3 or TRBV12-4; 9 bases match TRBD2. Trimming cost V 2 bases and J 5 bases; bases outside gene matches: 13. The CDR3 has 18 residues.

Details on this clonotype: An end of the junction does not agree with germline; a read error may underlie this. J is TRBJ2-1 and V is TRBV9; no clear D. CDR3 length: 16 residues. Germline lookup yields CDR1 SGDLS and CDR2 YYNGEE. In DNA form, the CDR3 reads TGTGCCAGCAGCGTAGGAGATGTGTTGGCCTACAGTGAGCAGTTCTTC. Translation: CASSVGDVLAYSEQFF.

The chain joins TRBV5-1 to TRBJ2-5; 7 bases map to TRBD1. CDR3 length: 15 residues. The V gene's germline CDR1 is SGHRS and CDR2 YFSETQ. Trimming removed 4 bases from V and 11 bases from J; junction bases left unmatched: 17. CDR3 bases: TGCGCCAGCAGCCGCGATGGGACAGACCTTATATGGCAGTACTTC. The encoded protein is CASSRDGTDLIWQYF.

This clonotype was found a few times. V usage is TRBV14 and J usage is TRBJ2-5, with TRBD1 matching over 8 bases. CDR1 and CDR2 from the germline V gene are SGHDN and FVKESK. This CDR3 contains 15 residues. The V segment lost 3 bases and the J segment 3 bases; nucleotides outside the gene matches: 6. For the CDR3, the DNA is TGTGCCAGCAGCCATAAACAGGGGGTGGAAGAGACCCAGTACTTC. This codes for CASSHKQGVEETQYF.

The V gene is TRBV4-2, the J gene TRBJ1-2; D remains ambiguous. CDR1 and CDR2 from the germline V gene are LGHNA and YNFKEQ. V was shortened by 5 bases and J by 0 bases, with 10 bases between the two germline ends. This CDR3 contains 14 residues. The CDR3 bases are TGTGCCAGCAGCACCCAGACGGCTAACTATGGCTACACCTTC. Protein product: CASSTQTANYGYTF.

The rearrangement uses TRBV9 and TRBJ2-3, with TRBD2 identical over 8 bases. Germline values: CDR1 SGDLS, CDR2 YYNGEE. The CDR3 totals 19 residues. The V and J ends lost 4 bases and 0 bases, in that order; junction bases with no gene match: 16. CDR3 DNA sequence: TGTGCCAGCAGCCCTCGTAGGGCCGAGCGGGAGAGGAGCACAGATACGCAGTATTTT. It yields the protein CASSPRRAERERSTDTQYF.

V usage is TRBV5-1 and J usage is TRBJ1-1; no definite D call. Germline CDR1 is SGHRS and CDR2 is YFSETQ. CDR3 length: 13 residues. V shed 3 bases and J shed 8 bases, with 14 bases lying between them. The CDR3 DNA is TGCGCCAGCAGCTACTACGACACCGGAGAAGCTTTCTTT. Protein product: CASSYYDTGEAFF. The full variable domain, rest sourced from reference TRBV5-1 and TRBJ1-1, is KAGVTQTPRYLIKTRGQQVTLSCSPISGHRSVSWYQQTPGQGLQFLFEYFSETQRNKGNFPGRFSGRQFSNSRSEMNVSTLELGDSALYLCASSYYDTGEAFFGQGTRLTVV.

This clonotype has more than one count but fewer than ten. V usage is TRBV12-3 or TRBV12-4 and J usage is TRBJ1-1, with 7 bases that match TRBD1. This CDR3 is built from 17 residues. V lost 2 bases, J lost 6 bases, and 15 bases stayed unmatched. In DNA form, the CDR3 reads TGTGCCAGCAGTTTATGGCAGGGGGGAGGTCGGCTTTCTGAAGCTTTCTTT. As protein: CASSLWQGGGRLSEAFF.

The chain links TRBV24-1 to TRBJ1-2, with 7 bases that match TRBD1. Trimming at V came to 4 bases and at J to 6 bases, leaving 4 bases not matched to a gene. The CDR3 length is 13 residues. The germline V gene has CDR1 KGHDR and CDR2 SFDVKD. The CDR3 DNA reads TGTGCCACCAGTGAAGCCACAGGGGATGGCTACACCTTC. This codes for CATSEATGDGYTF.

This clonotype showed up just a few times. This rearrangement joins TRBV12-3 or TRBV12-4 to TRBJ1-1, with D possibly matching TRBD1 (5 bases). There are 14 residues in the CDR3. Trimming shortened V by 6 bases and J by 4 bases, and 15 bases separated the two germline ends. CDR3 DNA sequence: TGTGCCAGCAGGCAGCCTGCGGGGGGCACTGAAGCTTTCTTT. Protein: CASRQPAGGTEAFF.

This chain uses TRBV27 with TRBJ1-2; D ambiguous. The CDR3 runs 15 residues. Per the germline V gene, CDR1 is MNHEY and CDR2 is SMNVEV (reference sequence). V was clipped by 6 bases and J by 2 bases, with 16 bases between them. In DNA form, the CDR3 reads TGTGCCAGCAGATGGGCCCACAGTTCCAACTATGGCTACACCTTC. Translated: CASRWAHSSNYGYTF.

The V gene is TRBV11-2, the J gene TRBJ2-1, with 11 bases aligning to TRBD2. The J call may be in error: the DNA end matches TRBJ2-7 better. CDR3 length equals 19 residues. Germline V gene lookup returns CDR1 SGHAT and CDR2 FQNNGV. In DNA, the CDR3 is TGTGCCAGCAGCACCCGGTTGCTAGCGGGAGGTATTGGGTACAATGAGCAGTACTTC. This gives the protein CASSTRLLAGGIGYNEQYF.

The chain uses TRBV27 and TRBJ2-7; D is unresolved. V lost 3 bases and J 0 bases, leaving 9 bases between the germline ends. CDR3 length: 14 amino acids. Per the germline V gene, CDR1 is MNHEY and CDR2 is SMNVEV (reference sequence). The CDR3: CASSFSPSSYEQYF. DNA for the CDR3: TGTGCCAGCAGTTTTAGTCCCAGCTCCTACGAGCAGTACTTC.

The chain uses TRBV4-2 and TRBJ2-5; 9 nucleotides align to TRBD1. Germline lookup yields CDR1 LGHNA and CDR2 YNFKEQ. V trimming: 0 bases; J trimming: 4 bases; junction bases outside the gene matches: 3. The CDR3 spans 15 residues. CDR3: CASSQEHRGRETQYF. The CDR3 DNA follows: TGTGCCAGCAGCCAAGAGCACAGGGGGCGAGAGACCCAGTACTTC.

The chain has TRBV30 and TRBJ1-2; the D is unclear. Germline assignment: CDR1 GTSNPN and CDR2 SVGIG (reference sequence). V lost 5 bases, J lost 2 bases, and 9 bases lay in between. There are 12 residues in the CDR3. In nucleotides, the CDR3 is TGTGCCTGGGGTATACAGAACTATGGCTACACCTTC. Residues: CAWGIQNYGYTF.

The chain employs TRBV11-3 and TRBJ2-3, with TRBD1 matching over 8 bases. The germline CDR1 and CDR2 sequences are SGHNT and YENEEA. The J segment lost 2 bases and the V segment lost 5 bases, leaving 3 bases of the junction unmatched. The length of the CDR3 is 14 residues. CDR3: CASSLGQDTDTQYF. The CDR3 nucleotides are TGTGCCAGCAGCCTGGGACAGGACACAGATACGCAGTATTTT.

The chain links TRBV28 to TRBJ2-1; possible D gene TRBD1, 6 bases. Between the trimmed V and J ends, which lost 6 bases and 13 bases, there was a span of 25 bases. The CDR3 spans 15 residues. Germline lookup yields CDR1 MDHEN and CDR2 SYDVKM. The CDR3 DNA sequence: TGTGCCAGCAGAGGAGGACAGCGCCTTAAAACGACCCAGTTCTTC. As protein: CASRGGQRLKTTQFF.

The rearrangement joins TRBV6-2 or TRBV6-3 to TRBJ2-1; TRBD2 aligns across 7 bases. V trimming: 2 bases; J trimming: 10 bases; junction bases outside the gene matches: 2. CDR3 size: 12 residues. CDR1 and CDR2 from the germline V gene are MNHEY and SVGEGT. CDR3 nucleotides: TGTGCCAGCAGTTACCCCGGGAGGGAGCAGTTCTTC. As protein: CASSYPGREQFF.

V usage is TRBV5-6 and J usage is TRBJ1-6; D is unclear. The CDR3 covers 19 residues. Trimming removed 0 bases at V and 0 bases at J, with 16 bases between. The germline gives CDR1 SGHDT, CDR2 YYEEEE. In DNA, the CDR3 is TGTGCCAGCAGCTTGGCGGTCCTTGCCGGGAGCTCCTATAATTCACCCCTCCACTTT. Translation gives CASSLAVLAGSSYNSPLHF.

This clonotype was seen ten or more times. The chain joins TRBV29-1 to TRBJ1-2; possibly TRBD1 for D (5 bases). Trimming removed 5 bases at V and 1 base at J, with 5 bases between. Germline CDR1 is SQVTM and CDR2 is ANQGSEA. The CDR3 has 11 amino acids. The CDR3 region has the DNA TGCAGCGTTCAGGGTAACTATGGCTACACCTTC. The encoded protein is CSVQGNYGYTF.

This clonotype turned up a few times. The chain uses TRBV7-2 and TRBJ2-6; no clear D gene. CDR1 and CDR2 from the germline V gene are SGHTA and FQGNSA. The CDR3 is made up of 15 amino acids. The ends were cut back, 5 bases at V and 0 bases at J, with 8 bases in the middle. CDR3 residues: CASSRTNSGANVLTF. The CDR3 DNA reads TGTGCCAGCAGCCGTACAAACTCTGGGGCCAACGTCCTGACTTTC.

The V call is TRBV30, the J call TRBJ1-1; 10 bases match TRBD1. The J segment lost 6 bases and the V segment lost 0 bases, leaving 7 bases of the junction unmatched. Germline V gives CDR1 GTSNPN, CDR2 SVGIG (reference sequence). This CDR3 has 15 residues. The CDR3 loop is CAWSVLGTGVSEAFF. In DNA form, the CDR3 reads TGTGCCTGGAGTGTTCTCGGGACAGGGGTATCTGAAGCTTTCTTT.

The gene calls are TRBV20-1 and TRBJ2-5; possibly TRBD2 for D (5 bases). The CDR3 has 16 residues. Trimming removed 3 bases from V and 2 bases from J, with 19 bases in between. Germline lookup yields CDR1 DFQATT and CDR2 SNEGSKA (reference sequence). CDR3 sequence reads: CSASGSGKAGQETQYF. CDR3 sequence (DNA): TGCAGTGCTAGTGGTTCGGGGAAAGCTGGGCAAGAGACCCAGTACTTC.

The V and J genes are TRBV9 and TRBJ2-1; tentative D call: TRBD1 (5 bases). Trimming stripped 1 base from V and 3 bases from J, with 11 bases between. The V gene's germline CDR1 is SGDLS and CDR2 YYNGEE. CDR3 length equals 15 residues. The CDR3 is CASSVQGGDYNEQFF. The DNA of the CDR3 is TGTGCCAGCAGCGTACAGGGCGGAGACTACAATGAGCAGTTCTTC.

This chain connects TRBV3-1 to TRBJ1-6; D remains unclear. Germline CDR1 reads LGHDT; CDR2 reads YNNKEL (reference sequence). The ends were cut back, 5 bases at V and 7 bases at J, with 15 bases in the middle. This CDR3 is 15 amino acids long. The DNA for the CDR3 is TGTGCCAGCAGCTTGGGCAGTTTGTCGAATTCACCCCTCCACTTT. Translating gives CASSLGSLSNSPLHF.